The text below deals with one TCR beta chain. This entry is derived from a study of blood T cell repertoires in COVID-19. Across the whole study: The United States, Italy and Spain supplied acute and convalescent COVID-19 samples. T cells, B-cell-depleted T cells, or PBMCs provided the cDNA or gDNA that served as material.

V was pared by 6 bases and J by 3 bases, with 7 bases of the junction left unmatched. The CDR3 spans 15 residues. The germline gives CDR1 MNHEY, CDR2 SVGAGI. Produced via immunoSEQ multiplex PCR; TCRdb's table is partial and in-frame only. The top ten hold roughly 4.7% of the sample, which has 95,000 to 150,000 clones, 86% seen once. V is TRBV6-5 and J is TRBJ1-5; 8 positions match TRBD1. The source of this sequence is a man between 40 and 49 years old with acute or convalescent COVID-19. Sequenced sample: peripheral blood. CDR3 sequence (DNA): TGTGCCAGCAGACCGGACAGGGAAGACAATCAGCCCCAGCATTTT. Its translation is CASRPDREDNQPQHF.